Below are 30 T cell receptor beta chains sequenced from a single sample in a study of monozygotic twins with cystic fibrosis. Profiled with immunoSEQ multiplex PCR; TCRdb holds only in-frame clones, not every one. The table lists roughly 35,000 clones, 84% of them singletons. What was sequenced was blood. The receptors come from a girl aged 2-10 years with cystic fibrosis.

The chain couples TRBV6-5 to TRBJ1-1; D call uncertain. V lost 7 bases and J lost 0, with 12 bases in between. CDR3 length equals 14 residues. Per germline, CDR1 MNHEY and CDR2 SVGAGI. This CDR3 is CASTLSSLNTEAFF. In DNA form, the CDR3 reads TGTGCCAGCACTTTGTCCAGCCTGAACACTGAAGCTTTCTTT.

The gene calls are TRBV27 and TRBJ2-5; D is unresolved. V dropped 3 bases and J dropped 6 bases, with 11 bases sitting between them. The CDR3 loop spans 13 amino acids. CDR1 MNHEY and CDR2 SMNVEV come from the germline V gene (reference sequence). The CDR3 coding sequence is TGTGCCAGCAGTTTCGGTTTGGGGAAGACCCAGTACTTC. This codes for CASSFGLGKTQYF.

This CDR3 is CASSSDRFNEQFF. CDR3 in DNA: TGTGCCAGCAGCAGCGACAGGTTCAATGAGCAGTTCTTC. This rearrangement joins TRBV2 to TRBJ2-1; maybe TRBD1 (6 bases). Germline V gene sequence: CDR1 SNHLY, CDR2 FYNNEI. CDR3 length equals 13 residues. Trimming pared 6 bases from V and 6 bases from J, leaving 12 bases between.

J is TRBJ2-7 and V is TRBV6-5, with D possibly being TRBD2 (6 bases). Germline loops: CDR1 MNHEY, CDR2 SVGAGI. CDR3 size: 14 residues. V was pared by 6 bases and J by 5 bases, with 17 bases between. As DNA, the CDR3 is TGTGCCAGCAGCCCGGGACTCAGTTTCGACGAGCAGTACTTC. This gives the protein CASSPGLSFDEQYF.

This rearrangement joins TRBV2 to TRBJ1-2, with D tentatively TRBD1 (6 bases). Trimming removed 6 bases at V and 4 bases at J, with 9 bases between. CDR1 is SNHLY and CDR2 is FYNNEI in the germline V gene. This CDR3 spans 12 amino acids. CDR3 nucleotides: TGTGCCAGCAGGGAACAGGGCTATGGCTACACCTTC. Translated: CASREQGYGYTF.

The CDR3 loop is CASSVDRRNTIYF. CDR3 sequence (DNA): TGTGCCAGCAGTGTCGACAGGAGGAACACCATATATTTT. V is TRBV2 and J is TRBJ1-3; weak D call: TRBD1 (6 bases). The CDR3 length is 13 residues. V lost 4 bases to trimming and J lost 7 bases, with 11 bases between them. The germline gives CDR1 SNHLY, CDR2 FYNNEI.

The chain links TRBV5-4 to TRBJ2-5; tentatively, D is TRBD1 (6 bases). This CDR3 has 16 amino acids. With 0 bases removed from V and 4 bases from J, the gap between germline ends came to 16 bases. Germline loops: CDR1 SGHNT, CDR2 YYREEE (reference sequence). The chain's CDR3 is CASSLATGFDVETQYF. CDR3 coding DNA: TGTGCCAGCAGCTTGGCCACAGGGTTCGACGTAGAGACCCAGTACTTC. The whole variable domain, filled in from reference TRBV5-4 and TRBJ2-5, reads ETGVTQSPTHLIKTRGQQVTLRCSSQSGHNTVSWYQQALGQGPQFIFQYYREEENGRGNFPPRFSGLQFPNYSSELNVNALELDDSALYLCASSLATGFDVETQYFGPGTRLLVL.

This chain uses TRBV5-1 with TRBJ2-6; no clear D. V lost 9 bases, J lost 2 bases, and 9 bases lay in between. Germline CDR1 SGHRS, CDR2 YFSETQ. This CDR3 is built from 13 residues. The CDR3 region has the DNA TGCGCCACCGGAGTCGCTGGGGCCAACGTCCTGACTTTC. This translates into CATGVAGANVLTF.

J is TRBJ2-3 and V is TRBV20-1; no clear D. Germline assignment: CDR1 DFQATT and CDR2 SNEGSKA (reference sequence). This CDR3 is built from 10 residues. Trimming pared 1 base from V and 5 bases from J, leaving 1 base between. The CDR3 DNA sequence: TGCAGTGCTAGAGTAGATACGCAGTATTTT. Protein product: CSARVDTQYF.

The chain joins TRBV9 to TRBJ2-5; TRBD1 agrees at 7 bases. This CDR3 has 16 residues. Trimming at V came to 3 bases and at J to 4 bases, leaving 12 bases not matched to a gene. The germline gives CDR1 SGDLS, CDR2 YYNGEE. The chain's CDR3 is CASSGGDRLHRETQYF. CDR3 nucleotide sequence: TGTGCCAGCAGCGGAGGGGACAGACTACACCGAGAGACCCAGTACTTC.

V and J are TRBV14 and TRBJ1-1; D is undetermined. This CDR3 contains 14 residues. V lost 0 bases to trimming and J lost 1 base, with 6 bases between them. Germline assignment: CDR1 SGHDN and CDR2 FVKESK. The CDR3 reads CASSQDWTNTEAFF. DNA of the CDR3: TGTGCCAGCAGCCAAGATTGGACGAACACTGAAGCTTTCTTT.

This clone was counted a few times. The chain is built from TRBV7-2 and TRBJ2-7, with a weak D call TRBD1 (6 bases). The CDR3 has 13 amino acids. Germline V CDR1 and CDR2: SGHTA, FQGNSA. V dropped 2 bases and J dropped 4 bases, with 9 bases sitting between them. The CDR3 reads CASSLFRGYEQYF. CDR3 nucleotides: TGTGCCAGCAGCTTATTCAGGGGTTACGAGCAGTACTTC.

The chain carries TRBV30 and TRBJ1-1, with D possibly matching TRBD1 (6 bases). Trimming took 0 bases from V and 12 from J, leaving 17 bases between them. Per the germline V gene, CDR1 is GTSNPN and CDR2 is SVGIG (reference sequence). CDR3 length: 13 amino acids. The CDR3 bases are TGTGCCTGGAGTGTACATGGGGGGCTTAAATCTTTCTTT. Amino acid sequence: CAWSVHGGLKSFF. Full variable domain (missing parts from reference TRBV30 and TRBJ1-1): SQTIHQWPATLVQPVGSPLSLECTVEGTSNPNLYWYRQAAGRGLQLLFYSVGIGQISSEVPQNLSASRPQDRQFILSSKKLLLSDSGFYLCAWSVHGGLKSFFGQGTRLTVV.

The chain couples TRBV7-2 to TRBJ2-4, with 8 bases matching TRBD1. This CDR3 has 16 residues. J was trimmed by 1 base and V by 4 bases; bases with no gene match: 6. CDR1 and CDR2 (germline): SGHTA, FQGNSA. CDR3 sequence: CASSYQGAMAKNIQYF. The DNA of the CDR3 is TGTGCCAGCAGCTACCAGGGGGCAATGGCCAAAAACATTCAGTACTTC.

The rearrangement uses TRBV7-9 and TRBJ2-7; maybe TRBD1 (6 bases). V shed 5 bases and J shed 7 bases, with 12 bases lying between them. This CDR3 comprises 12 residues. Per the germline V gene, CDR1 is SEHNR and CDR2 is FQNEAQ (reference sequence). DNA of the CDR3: TGTGCCAGCAGCCGGACAGATTTGGAGCAGTACTTC. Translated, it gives CASSRTDLEQYF.

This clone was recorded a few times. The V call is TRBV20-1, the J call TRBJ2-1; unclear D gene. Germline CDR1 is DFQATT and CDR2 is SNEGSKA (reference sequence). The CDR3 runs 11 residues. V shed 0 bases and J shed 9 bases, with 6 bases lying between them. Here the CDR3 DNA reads TGCAGTGCTAGAGATCACCGTGAGCAGTTCTTC. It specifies CSARDHREQFF.

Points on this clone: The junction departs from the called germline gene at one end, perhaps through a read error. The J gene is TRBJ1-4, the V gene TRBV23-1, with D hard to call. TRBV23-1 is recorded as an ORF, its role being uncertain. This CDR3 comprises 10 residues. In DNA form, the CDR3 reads TGCGCCAGCAGTCCCCATTTAAGACTTTTT. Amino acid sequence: CASSPHLRLF.

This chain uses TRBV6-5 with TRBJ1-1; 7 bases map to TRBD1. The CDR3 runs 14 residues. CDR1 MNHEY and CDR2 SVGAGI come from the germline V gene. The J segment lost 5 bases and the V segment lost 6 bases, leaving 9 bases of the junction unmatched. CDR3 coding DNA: TGTGCCAGCAGCTCCGCCACAGGGGTAACTGAAGCTTTCTTT. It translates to CASSSATGVTEAFF.

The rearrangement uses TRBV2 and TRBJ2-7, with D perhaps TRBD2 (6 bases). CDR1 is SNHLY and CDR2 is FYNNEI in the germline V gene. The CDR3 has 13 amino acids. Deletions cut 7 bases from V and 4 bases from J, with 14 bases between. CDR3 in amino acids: CASIPGLRYEQYF. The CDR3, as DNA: TGTGCCAGCATCCCGGGACTTCGATACGAGCAGTACTTC.

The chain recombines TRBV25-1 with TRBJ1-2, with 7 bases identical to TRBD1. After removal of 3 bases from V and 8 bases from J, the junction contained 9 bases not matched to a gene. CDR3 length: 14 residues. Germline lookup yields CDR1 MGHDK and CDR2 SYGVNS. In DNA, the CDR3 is TGTGCCAGCAGTGAGGCACAGGGGTTAATAGGCTACACCTTC. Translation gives CASSEAQGLIGYTF.

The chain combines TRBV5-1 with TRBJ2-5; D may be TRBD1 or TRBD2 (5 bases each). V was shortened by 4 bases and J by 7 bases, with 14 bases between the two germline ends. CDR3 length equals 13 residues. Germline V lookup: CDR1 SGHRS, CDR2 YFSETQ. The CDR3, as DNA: TGCGCCAGCAGCATGGGACCCCTGGGGACCCAGTACTTC. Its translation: CASSMGPLGTQYF.

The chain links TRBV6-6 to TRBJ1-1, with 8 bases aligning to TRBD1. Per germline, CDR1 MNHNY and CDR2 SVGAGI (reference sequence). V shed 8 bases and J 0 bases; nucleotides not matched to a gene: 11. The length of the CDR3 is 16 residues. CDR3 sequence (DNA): TGTGCCAGCGTGGACAGGGAAGTAAGGATGAACACTGAAGCTTTCTTT. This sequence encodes CASVDREVRMNTEAFF.

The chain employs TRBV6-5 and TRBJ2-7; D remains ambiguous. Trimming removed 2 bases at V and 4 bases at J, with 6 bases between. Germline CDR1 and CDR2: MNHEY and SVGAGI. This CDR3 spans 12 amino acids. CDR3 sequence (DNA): TGTGCCAGCAGTTACGACGGTTACGAGCAGTACTTC. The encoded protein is CASSYDGYEQYF.

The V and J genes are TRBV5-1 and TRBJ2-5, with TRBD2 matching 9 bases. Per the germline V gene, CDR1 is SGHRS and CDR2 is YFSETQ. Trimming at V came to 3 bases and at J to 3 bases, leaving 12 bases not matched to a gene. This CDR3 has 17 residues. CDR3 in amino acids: CASSYYPGVAGEETQYF. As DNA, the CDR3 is TGCGCCAGCAGCTACTACCCCGGGGTAGCGGGGGAAGAGACCCAGTACTTC.

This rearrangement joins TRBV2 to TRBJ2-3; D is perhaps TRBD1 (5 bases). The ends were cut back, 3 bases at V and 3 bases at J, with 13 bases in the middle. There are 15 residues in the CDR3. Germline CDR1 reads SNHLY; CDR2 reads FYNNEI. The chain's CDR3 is CASSDRQGWTDTQYF. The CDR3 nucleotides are TGTGCCAGCAGTGACCGGCAGGGTTGGACAGATACGCAGTATTTT.

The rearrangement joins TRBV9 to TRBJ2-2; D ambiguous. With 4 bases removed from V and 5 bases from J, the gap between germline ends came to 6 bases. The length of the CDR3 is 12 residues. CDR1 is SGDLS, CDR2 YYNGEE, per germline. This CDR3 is CASSLGTGELFF. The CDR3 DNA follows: TGTGCCAGCAGCCTAGGAACCGGGGAGCTGTTTTTT.

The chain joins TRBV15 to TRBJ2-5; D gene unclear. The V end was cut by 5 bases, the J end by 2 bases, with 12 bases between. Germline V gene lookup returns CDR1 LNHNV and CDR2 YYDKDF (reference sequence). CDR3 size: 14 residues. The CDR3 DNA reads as TGTGCCACCAGCTCACAAAGCGCGCAAGAGACCCAGTACTTC. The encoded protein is CATSSQSAQETQYF.

CDR3 protein: CASSQYRGPKNIQYF. For the CDR3, the DNA is TGTGCCAGCAGCCAATATCGGGGCCCCAAAAACATTCAGTACTTC. V and J are TRBV14 and TRBJ2-4; D tentatively reads TRBD1 or TRBD2 (5 bases each). Trimming took off 2 bases at V and 2 bases at J, with 10 bases between the two ends. The germline V gene encodes CDR1 SGHDN and CDR2 FVKESK. The CDR3 covers 15 residues.

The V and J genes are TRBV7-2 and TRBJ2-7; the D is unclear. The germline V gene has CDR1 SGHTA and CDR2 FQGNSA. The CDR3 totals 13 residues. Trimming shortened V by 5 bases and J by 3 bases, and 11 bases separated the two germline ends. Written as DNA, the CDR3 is TGTGCCAGCAGCCCGAGGACCGGCTACGAGCAGTACTTC. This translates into CASSPRTGYEQYF.

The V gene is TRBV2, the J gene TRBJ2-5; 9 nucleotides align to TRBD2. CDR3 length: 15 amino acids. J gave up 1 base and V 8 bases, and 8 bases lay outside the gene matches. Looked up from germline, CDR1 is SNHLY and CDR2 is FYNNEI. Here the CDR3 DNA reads TGTGCCAGCCTCGCCCGTAGCGGGGGCCAAGAGACCCAGTACTTC. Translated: CASLARSGGQETQYF.